This entry is about one T cell receptor beta chain. As processed by the authors: Reference gene primer amplification gave nucleated cell count estimates. Only in-frame clones appear in the TCRdb table, and some are missing; sequencing was by immunoSEQ multiplex PCR. D and trimming come from the DNA, and the V and J calls and clone size come from that table. In the table there are about 220,000 clones, approximately 82% of which are singletons. This sample was taken from a study of blood T cell repertoires in COVID-19. Looking at the study overall: Sites across the United States, Italy and Spain contributed samples from acute and convalescent COVID-19. T cells, B-cell-depleted T cells, or PBMCs provided the cDNA or gDNA that served as material.

Germline loops: CDR1 SNHLY, CDR2 FYNNEI. There are 13 residues in the CDR3. Trimming removed 6 bases from V and 3 bases from J, with 9 bases in between. The sequence was collected from a woman aged 80 or over with acute or convalescent COVID-19. Specimen: peripheral blood. V usage is TRBV2 and J usage is TRBJ2-1; D remains unclear. The CDR3 DNA is TGTGCCAGCAGCTTGAGGCTCTACAATGAGCAGTTCTTC. Its translation: CASSLRLYNEQFF.